What follows is one TCR beta chain and its context. Its antigen is undetermined. This entry belongs to a study of post-analysis software for immune sequencing data. Unique-molecular-identifier-tagged TCR beta cDNA libraries were used. T cells numbering about 0.85 to 10 million yielded roughly 0.5 million cDNA molecules. TCRdb used MiXCR to reprocess the PCR reads, holding one entry per CDR3 protein. The profile shows hundreds of thousands of distinct CDR3 sequences, approximately 60% of them singletons. Study results and caveats: In patients, TRBV5-6, TRBV5-1 and TRBV20-1 belonged to several TRBV segments found more frequently than in controls.

CDR3 length: 16 amino acids. V gave up 5 bases and J gave up 2 bases, with 19 bases separating them. Germline CDR1 and CDR2: MDHEN and SYDVKM. The TCR originated in a girl aged 2-10 years with multiple sclerosis. The rearrangement uses TRBV28 and TRBJ2-7, with D perhaps TRBD1 or TRBD2 (5 bases each). Specimen: blood. The CDR3 is CASSPDGTHGAYEQYF. CDR3 in DNA: TGTGCCAGCAGTCCAGACGGGACCCACGGAGCCTACGAGCAGTACTTC.